This TCR beta chain is from a study of T cells in Graves' hyperthyroidism and ophthalmopathy. Background on the study: Blood was drawn when the patient was first diagnosed and still untreated.

There were TCR beta CDR3 regions amplified from RNA transcripts. Carried out on the TCR CDR3, a first-round RT-PCR used the HTBI primer set. Each CDR3 protein is one row after TCRdb ran MiXCR on the multiplex PCR reads. This table holds a few hundred thousand distinct CDR3 sequences, approximately 14% found once. V lost 7 bases and J 2 bases, leaving 12 bases between the germline ends. This CDR3 region has 14 residues. Germline V gene sequence: CDR1 LNHDA, CDR2 SQIVND (reference sequence). The sample comprised blood. The sequence was obtained from a woman in her thirties with Graves' hyperthyroidism that later progressed to Graves' ophthalmopathy. The gene calls are TRBV19 and TRBJ2-1; D could derive from TRBD1 or TRBD2 (5 bases each). DNA for the CDR3: TGTGCCAGTACAACGGGACGTCCCTACAATGAGCAGTTCTTC. Translated: CASTTGRPYNEQFF.